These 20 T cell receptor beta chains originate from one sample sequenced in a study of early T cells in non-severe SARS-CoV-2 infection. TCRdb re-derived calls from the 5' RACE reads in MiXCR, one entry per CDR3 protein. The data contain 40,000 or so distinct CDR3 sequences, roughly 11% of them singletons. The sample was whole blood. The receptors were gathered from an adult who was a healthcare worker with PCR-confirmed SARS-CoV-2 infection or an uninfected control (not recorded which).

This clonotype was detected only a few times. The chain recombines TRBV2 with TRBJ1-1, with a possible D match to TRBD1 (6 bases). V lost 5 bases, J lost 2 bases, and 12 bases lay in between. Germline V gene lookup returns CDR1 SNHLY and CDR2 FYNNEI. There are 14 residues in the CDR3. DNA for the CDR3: TGTGCCAGCAGTAAACGTGGGGGCAACACTGAAGCTTTCTTT. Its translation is CASSKRGGNTEAFF.

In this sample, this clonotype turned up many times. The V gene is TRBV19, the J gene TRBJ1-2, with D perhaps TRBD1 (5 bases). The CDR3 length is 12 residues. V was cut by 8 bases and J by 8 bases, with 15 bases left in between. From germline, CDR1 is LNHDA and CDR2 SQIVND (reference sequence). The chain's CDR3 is CASARSGKGYTF. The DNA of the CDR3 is TGTGCCAGTGCCCGATCAGGGAAGGGCTACACCTTC.

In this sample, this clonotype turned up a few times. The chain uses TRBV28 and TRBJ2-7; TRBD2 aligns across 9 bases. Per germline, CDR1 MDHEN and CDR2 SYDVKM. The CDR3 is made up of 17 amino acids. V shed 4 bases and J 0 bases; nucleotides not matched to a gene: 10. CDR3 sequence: CASSYLSGGLGSYEQYF. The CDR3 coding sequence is TGTGCCAGCAGTTACTTGAGCGGGGGGCTCGGCTCCTACGAGCAGTACTTC. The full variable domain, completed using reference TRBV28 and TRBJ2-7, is DVKVTQSSRYLVKRTGEKVFLECVQDMDHENMFWYRQDPGLGLRLIYFSYDVKMKEKGDIPEGYSVSREKKERFSLILESASTNQTSMYLCASSYLSGGLGSYEQYFGPGTRLTVT.

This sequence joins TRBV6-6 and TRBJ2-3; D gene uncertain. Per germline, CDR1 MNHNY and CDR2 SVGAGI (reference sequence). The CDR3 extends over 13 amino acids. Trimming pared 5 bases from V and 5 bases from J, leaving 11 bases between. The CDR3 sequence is CASSPMSGDTQYF. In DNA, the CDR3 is TGTGCCAGCAGTCCGATGTCGGGAGATACGCAGTATTTT.

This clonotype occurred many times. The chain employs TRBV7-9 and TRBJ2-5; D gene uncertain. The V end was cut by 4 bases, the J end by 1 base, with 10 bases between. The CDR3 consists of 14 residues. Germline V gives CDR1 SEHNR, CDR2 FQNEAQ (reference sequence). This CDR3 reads CASSSSASQETQYF. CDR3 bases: TGTGCCAGCAGCTCCTCTGCTAGCCAAGAGACCCAGTACTTC.

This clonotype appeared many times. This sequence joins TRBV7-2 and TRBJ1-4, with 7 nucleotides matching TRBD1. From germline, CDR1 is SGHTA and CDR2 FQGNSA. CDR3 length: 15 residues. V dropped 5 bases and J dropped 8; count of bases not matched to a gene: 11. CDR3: CASSLVKTGNEKLFF. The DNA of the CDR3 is TGTGCCAGCAGCCTAGTTAAGACAGGGAACGAAAAACTGTTTTTT.

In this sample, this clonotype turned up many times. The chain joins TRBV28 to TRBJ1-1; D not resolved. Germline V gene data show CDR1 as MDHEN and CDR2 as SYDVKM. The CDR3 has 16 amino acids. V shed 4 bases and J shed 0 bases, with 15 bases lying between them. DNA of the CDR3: TGTGCCAGCAGTTCTCTCGGTCTACCACTGAACACTGAAGCTTTCTTT. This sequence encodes CASSSLGLPLNTEAFF.

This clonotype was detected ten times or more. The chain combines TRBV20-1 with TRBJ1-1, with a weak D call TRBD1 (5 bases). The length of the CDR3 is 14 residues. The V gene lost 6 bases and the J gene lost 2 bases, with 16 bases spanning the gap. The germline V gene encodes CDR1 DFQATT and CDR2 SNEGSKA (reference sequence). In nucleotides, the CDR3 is TGCAGTGCCCCGACGGGGGTGGCTAACACTGAAGCTTTCTTT. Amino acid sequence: CSAPTGVANTEAFF.

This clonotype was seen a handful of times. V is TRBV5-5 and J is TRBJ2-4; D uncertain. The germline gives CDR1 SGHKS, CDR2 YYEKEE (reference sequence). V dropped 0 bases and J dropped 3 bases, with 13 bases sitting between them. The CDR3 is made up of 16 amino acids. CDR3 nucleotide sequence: TGTGCCAGCAGCTTGGGGGTCAGCTTCGGCAAAAACATTCAGTACTTC. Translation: CASSLGVSFGKNIQYF.

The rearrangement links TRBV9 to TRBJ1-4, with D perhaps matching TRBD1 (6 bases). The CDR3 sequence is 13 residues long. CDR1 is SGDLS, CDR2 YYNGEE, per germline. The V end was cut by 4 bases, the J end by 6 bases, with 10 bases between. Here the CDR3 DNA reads TGTGCCAGCAGCCGTCAGGGGTATGAAAAACTGTTTTTT. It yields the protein CASSRQGYEKLFF.

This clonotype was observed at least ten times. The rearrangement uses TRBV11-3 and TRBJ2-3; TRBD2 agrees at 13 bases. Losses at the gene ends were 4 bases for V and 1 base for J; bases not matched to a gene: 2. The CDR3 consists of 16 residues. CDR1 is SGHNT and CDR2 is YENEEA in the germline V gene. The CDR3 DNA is TGTGCCAGCAGCTATGGGACTAGCGGGGGCACAGATACGCAGTATTTT. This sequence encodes CASSYGTSGGTDTQYF.

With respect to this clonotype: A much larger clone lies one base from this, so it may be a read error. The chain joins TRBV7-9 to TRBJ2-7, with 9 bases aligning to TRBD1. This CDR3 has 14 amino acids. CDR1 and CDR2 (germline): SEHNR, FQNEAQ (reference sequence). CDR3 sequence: CTSSLQGASYEQYF. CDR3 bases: TGTACCAGCAGCCTACAGGGGGCCTCCTACGAGCAGTACTTC.

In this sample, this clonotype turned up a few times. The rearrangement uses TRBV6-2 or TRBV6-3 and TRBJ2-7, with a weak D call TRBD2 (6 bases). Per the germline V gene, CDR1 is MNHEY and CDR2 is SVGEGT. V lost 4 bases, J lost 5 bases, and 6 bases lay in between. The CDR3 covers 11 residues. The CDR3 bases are TGTGCCAGCAGTTCTAGCGACGAGCAGTACTTC. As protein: CASSSSDEQYF.

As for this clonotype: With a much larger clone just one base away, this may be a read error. The CDR3 region has the DNA TGTGCCAGCAGCCAGGACAGCTCCTACAATGAGCAGTTCTTC. This sequence encodes CASSQDSSYNEQFF. V and J are TRBV6-5 and TRBJ2-1, with TRBD1 as a possible D gene (6 bases). The CDR3 is 14 residues long. Germline-derived CDR1 and CDR2 are MNHEY and SVGAGI. Trimming shortened V by 6 bases and J by 0 bases, and 9 bases separated the two germline ends.

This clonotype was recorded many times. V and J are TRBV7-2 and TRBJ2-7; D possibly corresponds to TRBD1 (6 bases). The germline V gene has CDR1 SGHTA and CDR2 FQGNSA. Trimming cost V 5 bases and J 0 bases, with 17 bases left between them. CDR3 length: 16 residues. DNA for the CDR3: TGTGCCAGCAGCCCTCCCGACAGGAGAAACTCCTACGAGCAGTACTTC. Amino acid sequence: CASSPPDRRNSYEQYF.

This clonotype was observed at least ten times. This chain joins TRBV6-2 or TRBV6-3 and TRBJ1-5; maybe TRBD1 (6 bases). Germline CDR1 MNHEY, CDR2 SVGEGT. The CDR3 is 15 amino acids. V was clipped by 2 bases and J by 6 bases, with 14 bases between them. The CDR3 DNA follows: TGTGCCAGCAGTTACGCGGGGGCGCCGGTTCAGCCCCAGCATTTT. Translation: CASSYAGAPVQPQHF.

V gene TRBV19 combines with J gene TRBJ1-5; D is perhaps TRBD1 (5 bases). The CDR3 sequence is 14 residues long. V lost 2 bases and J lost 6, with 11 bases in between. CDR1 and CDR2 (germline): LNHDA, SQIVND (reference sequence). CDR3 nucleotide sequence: TGTGCCAGTAGTATAAGAAGGGGTCCTCAGCCCCAGCATTTT. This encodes CASSIRRGPQPQHF.

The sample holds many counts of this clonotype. This CDR3 reads CASSQEPQAGQPQHF. The DNA for the CDR3 is TGCGCCAGCAGCCAAGAACCCCAGGCTGGTCAGCCCCAGCATTTT. J is TRBJ1-5 and V is TRBV4-1; D remains unclear. The V and J ends lost 0 bases and 6 bases respectively, with 12 bases between them. The CDR3 runs to 15 residues. Germline CDR1 is MGHRA and CDR2 is YSYEKL.

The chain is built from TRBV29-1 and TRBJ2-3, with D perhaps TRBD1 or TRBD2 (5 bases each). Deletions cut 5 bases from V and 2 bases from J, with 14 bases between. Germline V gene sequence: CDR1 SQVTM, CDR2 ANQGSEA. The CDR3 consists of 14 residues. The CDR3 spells CSVLRDPATDTQYF. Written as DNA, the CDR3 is TGCAGCGTTCTTCGGGACCCCGCCACAGATACGCAGTATTTT.

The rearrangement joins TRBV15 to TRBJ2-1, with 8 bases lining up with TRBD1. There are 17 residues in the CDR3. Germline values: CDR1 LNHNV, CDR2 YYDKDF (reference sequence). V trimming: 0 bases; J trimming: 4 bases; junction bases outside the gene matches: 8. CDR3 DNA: TGTGCCACCAGCAGAGAAGACAGGACAGGGTATTACAATGAGCAGTTCTTC. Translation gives CATSREDRTGYYNEQFF.